Below, 18 T cell receptor beta chains from the same sample are listed, as sequenced in a study of spatial heterogeneity in lung cancer. TCRdb re-analysed the 5' RACE reads in MiXCR, keeping a single row per CDR3 protein. The table has around 44,000 distinct CDR3 sequences, roughly a tenth seen once. The time point is: blood at routine non-recurrence follow-up after resection. The sequences come from PBMCs, collected at follow-up. These receptors all stem from a female donor with early-stage non-small cell lung cancer.

This clonotype was counted ten times or more. V gene TRBV10-3 combines with J gene TRBJ2-7; no clear D gene. The CDR3 extends over 15 amino acids. Germline V gene sequence: CDR1 ENHRY, CDR2 SYGVKD. The V and J ends lost 2 bases and 1 base respectively, with 12 bases between them. This CDR3 is CAISEQAGASYEQYF. The CDR3 coding sequence is TGTGCCATCAGTGAGCAGGCAGGAGCGTCCTACGAGCAGTACTTC.

This clonotype occurred many times. V and J are TRBV11-2 and TRBJ1-5; TRBD1 matches 7 bases. Germline CDR1 SGHAT, CDR2 FQNNGV. The J segment lost 7 bases and the V segment lost 0 bases, leaving 6 bases of the junction unmatched. The CDR3 has 15 amino acids. The CDR3 DNA reads TGTGCCAGCAGCTTAGAGACAGGGTTAGGACAGCCCCAGCATTTT. Translation: CASSLETGLGQPQHF.

Ten or more counts support this clonotype. The chain recombines TRBV20-1 with TRBJ2-2, with 8 bases matching TRBD1. The germline V gene has CDR1 DFQATT and CDR2 SNEGSKA (reference sequence). This CDR3 contains 13 residues. V was pared by 0 bases and J by 12 bases, with 6 bases of the junction left unmatched. The CDR3 loop is CSARDPGTGKLFF. DNA of the CDR3: TGCAGTGCTAGAGATCCGGGGACAGGAAAGCTGTTTTTT.

This clonotype was detected many times. The chain joins TRBV5-1 to TRBJ2-2; 8 nucleotides line up with TRBD2. CDR3 length equals 14 residues. The germline V gene has CDR1 SGHRS and CDR2 YFSETQ. V lost 4 bases, J lost 6 bases, and 5 bases stayed unmatched. The CDR3 protein is CASSPGGASGELFF. Here the CDR3 DNA reads TGCGCCAGCAGCCCCGGGGGGGCCTCCGGGGAGCTGTTTTTT.

The sample holds a few counts of this clonotype. The CDR3 is CASSPRQDPREQYF. In DNA form, the CDR3 reads TGTGCCAGCAGTCCTCGACAGGATCCACGCGAGCAGTACTTC. The chain couples TRBV28 to TRBJ2-7; possible D gene TRBD1, 6 bases. The CDR3 extends over 14 amino acids. V lost 5 bases, J lost 6 bases, and 17 bases lay in between. Germline lookup yields CDR1 MDHEN and CDR2 SYDVKM.

V and J are TRBV20-1 and TRBJ2-3; TRBD2 might be the D (5 bases). Germline V CDR1 and CDR2: DFQATT, SNEGSKA (reference sequence). This CDR3 is built from 14 residues. The V and J ends lost 5 bases and 2 bases respectively, with 14 bases between them. The CDR3 nucleotides read TGCAGTGCTCCAACAGCGGAGTTCACAGATACGCAGTATTTT. It codes for CSAPTAEFTDTQYF.

This clonotype has a count of ten or more. This chain links TRBV5-1 with TRBJ1-1; D is possibly TRBD1 (6 bases). Germline V gene lookup returns CDR1 SGHRS and CDR2 YFSETQ. Trimming cost V 0 bases and J 0 bases, with 9 bases left between them. This CDR3 is built from 15 residues. CDR3 coding DNA: TGCGCCAGCAGCTTGGAAGGGGGGATGAACACTGAAGCTTTCTTT. Translation gives CASSLEGGMNTEAFF.

In this sample, this clonotype turned up many times. This sequence joins TRBV7-8 and TRBJ2-4; D is ambiguous. Looked up from germline, CDR1 is SGHVS and CDR2 is FQNEAQ. V was pared by 2 bases and J by 7 bases, with 9 bases between. The CDR3 runs 13 residues. As DNA, the CDR3 is TGTGCCAGCAGCTTACCGCGGATGAACATTCAGTACTTC. Amino acid sequence: CASSLPRMNIQYF.

This clonotype has a count of ten or more. The genes are TRBV19 and TRBJ2-7, with 10 bases identical to TRBD1. The CDR3 consists of 15 residues. V lost 7 bases and J lost 5; bases outside the gene matches: 11. Per the germline V gene, CDR1 is LNHDA and CDR2 is SQIVND (reference sequence). CDR3 region: CASNPTGTGDNEQYF. The CDR3 nucleotides read TGTGCCAGTAACCCCACCGGGACAGGGGACAACGAGCAGTACTTC.

The chain carries TRBV19 and TRBJ2-5; 12 nucleotides line up with TRBD2. V lost 1 base and J lost 5; bases outside the gene matches: 11. Germline V gene lookup returns CDR1 LNHDA and CDR2 SQIVND (reference sequence). CDR3 length: 18 residues. The CDR3 here is CASSIASGGVLSPETQYF. In DNA form, the CDR3 reads TGTGCCAGTAGTATAGCTAGCGGGGGGGTTCTGAGTCCGGAGACCCAGTACTTC.

The chain combines TRBV18 with TRBJ1-2; no definite D call. The germline CDR1 and CDR2 sequences are KGHSH and LQKENI. This CDR3 comprises 15 residues. Trimming pared 3 bases from V and 4 bases from J, leaving 15 bases between. The CDR3 reads CASSPPWGEGYGYTF. CDR3 DNA sequence: TGTGCCAGCTCACCCCCCTGGGGTGAAGGCTATGGCTACACCTTC.

The genes are TRBV28 and TRBJ2-4; possible D gene TRBD2, 5 bases. Deletions cut 3 bases from V and 4 bases from J, with 13 bases between. The CDR3 length is 15 residues. Germline values: CDR1 MDHEN, CDR2 SYDVKM. For the CDR3, the DNA is TGTGCCAGCAGTTTTTTGGCAACGGGGAAAAACATTCAGTACTTC. It translates to CASSFLATGKNIQYF. The full variable domain, with the rest looked up from reference TRBV28 and TRBJ2-4, is DVKVTQSSRYLVKRTGEKVFLECVQDMDHENMFWYRQDPGLGLRLIYFSYDVKMKEKGDIPEGYSVSREKKERFSLILESASTNQTSMYLCASSFLATGKNIQYFGAGTRLSVL.

This clonotype was recorded at least ten times. The chain is built from TRBV14 and TRBJ2-1; the match to TRBD2 covers 9 bases. Germline V gives CDR1 SGHDN, CDR2 FVKESK. The CDR3 has 17 amino acids. J gave up 4 bases and V 1 base, and 8 bases lay outside the gene matches. CDR3 coding DNA: TGTGCCAGCAGCCAAGTTCGTCTAGCGGGGAAATACAATGAGCAGTTCTTC. It translates to CASSQVRLAGKYNEQFF.

This clonotype was found many times. The gene calls are TRBV12-3 or TRBV12-4 and TRBJ1-2, with D possibly matching TRBD1 (5 bases). V lost 6 bases, J lost 4 bases, and 21 bases lay in between. The CDR3 loop spans 16 amino acids. The CDR3 reads CASSPGVGENVYGYTF. CDR3 DNA: TGTGCCAGCAGCCCCGGGGTAGGGGAAAACGTCTATGGCTACACCTTC.

The chain joins TRBV29-1 to TRBJ2-1; TRBD2 might be the D (6 bases). CDR1 and CDR2 from the germline V gene are SQVTM and ANQGSEA. This CDR3 region has 14 residues. Trimming stripped 7 bases from V and 0 bases from J, with 13 bases between. The CDR3 nucleotides are TGCAGCGCACCGGGACTGGGCTCCTACAATGAGCAGTTCTTC. Protein: CSAPGLGSYNEQFF.

In its sample, this clonotype was seen a few times. The chain links TRBV7-2 to TRBJ1-3; maybe TRBD1 (5 bases). This CDR3 has 15 amino acids. Germline V gives CDR1 SGHTA, CDR2 FQGNSA. V lost 5 bases, J lost 4 bases, and 15 bases lay in between. The CDR3 bases are TGTGCCAGCAGCCGTTCGATAGGGACGGGAAACACCATATATTTT. It translates to CASSRSIGTGNTIYF.

This clonotype has a handful of counts. The chain uses TRBV5-1 and TRBJ1-5; tentative D call: TRBD1 (6 bases). V dropped 4 bases and J dropped 3 bases, with 23 bases sitting between them. Germline assignment: CDR1 SGHRS and CDR2 YFSETQ. The CDR3 is 18 amino acids. The CDR3 sequence: CASSQRSGTRLLNQPQHF. In DNA, the CDR3 is TGCGCCAGCAGCCAAAGATCCGGGACACGGCTCCTCAATCAGCCCCAGCATTTT.

There are a few counts of this clonotype. This chain links TRBV14 with TRBJ2-1, with TRBD2 matching over 7 bases. Germline trimming cut 1 base from V and 6 bases from J; bases unmatched to any gene: 3. This CDR3 spans 14 amino acids. Germline assignment: CDR1 SGHDN and CDR2 FVKESK. CDR3 in amino acids: CASSQGGGGNEQFF. The CDR3 DNA sequence: TGTGCCAGCAGCCAAGGGGGGGGTGGCAATGAGCAGTTCTTC.